A single sample gave rise to the 19 T cell receptor beta chains below, sequenced in a study of identical twins (dated by TCRdb to about 2016). The library was generated by 5' RACE. For sequencing, an Illumina HiSeq 2000 was employed. The raw public reads went through TCRdb reprocessing: fastp at Q25, MiXCR clone calling, in-frame beta chains kept. Identical CDR3 proteins give one entry, which carries the most common genes and DNA. The sample profile shows some 590,000 distinct CDR3 sequences; more than 9% of them were found once. The biggest ten clones account for more than 2.5% of the sample. In addition, the sample was reused for a study of yellow fever vaccine responses in identical twins.

The source material was PBMCs. These receptors all come from a woman younger than 30 in good health.

This clonotype has only a few counts. The chain recombines TRBV12-5 with TRBJ2-7; 9 bases align to TRBD1. The ends lost 6 bases at V and 6 bases at J; junction bases unmatched: 9. CDR1 is LGHNT and CDR2 is FRNRAP in the germline V gene. The CDR3 spans 14 residues. Here the CDR3 DNA reads TGTGCTAGTGGGCCGGGACAGGGTTTCTCCGAGCAGTACTTC. Protein: CASGPGQGFSEQYF.

This clonotype was counted only a few times. The chain has TRBV2 and TRBJ2-7; D may be TRBD2 (5 bases). The germline V gene has CDR1 SNHLY and CDR2 FYNNEI. The CDR3 is 11 amino acids. With 7 bases removed from V and 7 bases from J, the gap between germline ends came to 11 bases. CDR3 sequence reads: CASTGFEEQYF. As DNA, the CDR3 is TGTGCCAGCACGGGGTTTGAAGAGCAGTACTTC. Using reference TRBV2 and TRBJ2-7 for the parts outside the CDR3, the full variable domain is EPEVTQTPSHQVTQMGQEVILRCVPISNHLYFYWYRQILGQKVEFLVSFYNNEISEKSEIFDDQFSVERPDGSNFTLKIRSTKLEDSAMYFCASTGFEEQYFGPGTRLTVT.

This chain links TRBV29-1 with TRBJ2-7, with D possibly TRBD1 on 6 matching bases. This CDR3 is built from 13 residues. The germline V and J ends were trimmed by 1 base and 0 bases, with 7 bases remaining between them. CDR1 is SQVTM and CDR2 is ANQGSEA in the germline V gene. The CDR3 sequence is CSVEGDTSYEQYF. In DNA, the CDR3 is TGCAGCGTTGAAGGGGACACCTCCTACGAGCAGTACTTC.

The chain is built from TRBV20-1 and TRBJ2-1, with 10 bases lining up with TRBD2. There are 15 residues in the CDR3. V was clipped by 3 bases and J by 3 bases; unmatched bases: 5. CDR1 is DFQATT and CDR2 is SNEGSKA in the germline V gene (reference sequence). CDR3 residues: CSASPLAGDYNEQFF. The DNA of the CDR3 is TGCAGTGCTAGCCCCCTAGCGGGGGACTACAATGAGCAGTTCTTC.

The gene calls are TRBV5-1 and TRBJ2-1; D perhaps matches TRBD1 (6 bases). This CDR3 comprises 16 residues. Per germline, CDR1 SGHRS and CDR2 YFSETQ. V was pared by 4 bases and J by 0 bases, with 14 bases between. CDR3 sequence: CASSPNRERSYNEQFF. CDR3 bases: TGCGCCAGCAGCCCCAACAGGGAACGCTCCTACAATGAGCAGTTCTTC.

Concerning this clonotype: The junction shows a germline mismatch at one end, possibly a read error. The chain links TRBV28 to TRBJ2-4, with 11 bases fitting TRBD1. Germline-derived CDR1 and CDR2 are MDHEN and SYDVKM. The CDR3 runs 17 residues. As DNA, the CDR3 is TGTGCCAGCAGTTTTAAGGTCGGGACAGGGGGACTATACATCCAGTACTTT. This encodes CASSFKVGTGGLYIQYF.

The table lists this clonotype with many counts. CDR3 bases: TGCGCCAGCAGCCCTAGCGGGGCCCAAGAGACCCAGTACTTC. Translation gives CASSPSGAQETQYF. The chain is built from TRBV5-1 and TRBJ2-5; 9 positions agree with TRBD2. The CDR3 has 14 residues. Germline V lookup: CDR1 SGHRS, CDR2 YFSETQ. The trim removed 4 bases at V and 1 base at J, leaving 2 bases unmatched.

The table lists this clonotype with a few counts. The rearrangement joins TRBV20-1 to TRBJ2-2; 10 positions agree with TRBD2. The CDR3 is 16 residues long. J gave up 1 base and V 3 bases, and 5 bases lay outside the gene matches. The germline V gene encodes CDR1 DFQATT and CDR2 SNEGSKA (reference sequence). The chain's CDR3 is CSARSGLAENTGELFF. The CDR3 nucleotides read TGCAGTGCTAGGTCAGGACTAGCGGAGAACACCGGGGAGCTGTTTTTT.

This clonotype was counted between two and nine times. CDR3 coding DNA: TGTGCCAGCAGTAGCTTGGGCAGGGGGGACGGTCAGCCCCAGCATTTT. This encodes CASSSLGRGDGQPQHF. This chain links TRBV27 with TRBJ1-5; 7 bases match TRBD1. In germline, CDR1 is MNHEY, CDR2 SMNVEV (reference sequence). There are 16 residues in the CDR3. The trim removed 5 bases at V and 6 bases at J, leaving 13 bases unmatched.

This chain joins TRBV5-1 and TRBJ2-1; TRBD1 matches 10 bases. Germline V lookup: CDR1 SGHRS, CDR2 YFSETQ. The CDR3 has 16 amino acids. V dropped 0 bases and J dropped 2; count of bases not matched to a gene: 2. CDR3 nucleotide sequence: TGCGCCAGCAGCTTGGGACAGGGGGCCGCCTACAATGAGCAGTTCTTC. Its protein is CASSLGQGAAYNEQFF.

This clonotype was observed a handful of times. The genes are TRBV6-6 and TRBJ2-1; 7 nucleotides align to TRBD2. Germline values: CDR1 MNHNY, CDR2 SVGAGI (reference sequence). Trimming took 5 bases from V and 9 from J; bases not matched to a gene: 4. The length of the CDR3 is 12 residues. For the CDR3, the DNA is TGTGCCAGCAGTCAACTAGCGTTTGAGCAGTTCTTC. As protein: CASSQLAFEQFF.

The J gene is TRBJ2-5, the V gene TRBV6-6; D is possibly TRBD2 (5 bases). The CDR3 spans 13 residues. Germline values: CDR1 MNHNY, CDR2 SVGAGI (reference sequence). The V gene lost 7 bases and the J gene lost 1 base, with 10 bases spanning the gap. CDR3 region: CASTRDLQETQYF. The CDR3 DNA follows: TGTGCCAGCACACGGGATCTCCAAGAGACCCAGTACTTC.

This clonotype was picked up many times. This rearrangement joins TRBV15 to TRBJ2-7; 9 bases are a match to TRBD1. The V gene's germline CDR1 is LNHNV and CDR2 YYDKDF (reference sequence). Losses at the gene ends were 1 base for V and 0 bases for J; bases not matched to a gene: 13. This CDR3 is 19 amino acids long. The CDR3 coding sequence is TGTGCCACCAGCAGAGCTCCGGGACAGGGTTCTATACCCTCCTACGAGCAGTACTTC. Amino acid sequence: CATSRAPGQGSIPSYEQYF.

The V and J genes are TRBV20-1 and TRBJ2-2, with a weak D call TRBD1 (5 bases). V was shortened by 0 bases and J by 4 bases, with 6 bases between the two germline ends. The CDR3 length is 13 residues. Germline CDR1 reads DFQATT; CDR2 reads SNEGSKA (reference sequence). The CDR3 region is CSARDDSTGELFF. The CDR3 DNA follows: TGCAGTGCTAGAGATGACAGCACCGGGGAGCTGTTTTTT.

There are a few counts of this clonotype. This chain links TRBV12-3 or TRBV12-4 with TRBJ1-6, with a possible D match to TRBD1 (6 bases). CDR3 length: 13 amino acids. Trimming removed 4 bases at V and 9 bases at J, with 10 bases between. As DNA, the CDR3 is TGTGCCAGCAGTTCTCCAGGGGTTTCACCCCTCCACTTT. It encodes CASSSPGVSPLHF.

The V gene is TRBV3-1, the J gene TRBJ2-1, with 11 bases lining up with TRBD2. Unmatched junction bases numbered 7, after V lost 11 bases and J lost 1 base. Germline-derived CDR1 and CDR2 are LGHDT and YNNKEL (reference sequence). The CDR3 contains 15 residues. This CDR3 is CACNSGRGSYNEQFF. CDR3 nucleotide sequence: TGTGCCTGCAATAGCGGGAGGGGTTCCTACAATGAGCAGTTCTTC.

This clonotype turned up a few times. The CDR3 region is CASRTANSYEQYF. The CDR3 nucleotides are TGTGCCAGTCGGACAGCCAACTCCTACGAGCAGTACTTC. V gene TRBV19 combines with J gene TRBJ2-7; a weak D match, TRBD1 (6 bases). V lost 8 bases to trimming and J lost 0 bases, with 11 bases between them. The germline V gene has CDR1 LNHDA and CDR2 SQIVND (reference sequence). CDR3 size: 13 residues.

This clonotype was observed at least ten times. An end of the junction does not agree with germline; a read error may underlie this. The chain links TRBV5-1 to TRBJ2-7, with TRBD2 matching over 12 bases. CDR1 SGHRS and CDR2 YFSETQ come from the germline V gene. The CDR3 consists of 14 residues. Written as DNA, the CDR3 is TGTGCCAGCAGCCTCACTAGCGGGAGGTACGAGCAGTACTTC. It is translated as CASSLTSGRYEQYF.

The chain couples TRBV30 to TRBJ1-1, with 7 bases lining up with TRBD1. The J segment lost 1 base and the V segment lost 2 bases, leaving 1 base of the junction unmatched. The CDR3 extends over 13 amino acids. Germline-derived CDR1 and CDR2 are GTSNPN and SVGIG (reference sequence). CDR3 bases: TGTGCCTGGAGTAGGACAGGGAACACTGAAGCTTTCTTT. Its translation is CAWSRTGNTEAFF.